This TCR beta chain was recorded in a study of Ad26.COV2.S vaccination and SARS-CoV-2 variants. Study-wide results and caveats: Breadth of non-spike TCRs did not differ between vaccinees and placebo recipients. Vaccinees displayed broader spike-specific TCR repertoires than placebo recipients.

Assay: immunoSEQ multiplex PCR; the TCRdb copy retains only in-frame clones and omits some. The data show about 480,000 clones, around 88% seen once. Indicated treatment: around 19 received Ad26.COV2.S at low or high dose, single or two shots; 5 received placebo; per-sample allocation not given. Collection of samples fell on day 63 after the first vaccine or placebo injection. Turning to this clone: Its antigen is not identified.

This CDR3 is 14 amino acids long. Trimming removed 8 bases from V and 7 bases from J, with 15 bases in between. Looked up from germline, CDR1 is MDHEN and CDR2 is SYDVKM. This specimen consisted of peripheral blood, obtained in a trial of Ad26.COV2.S vaccine versus placebo. The receptor's source is a person aged 18-60 years who received the Ad26.COV2.S COVID-19 vaccine or a placebo. This chain joins TRBV28 and TRBJ1-6; D ambiguous. The CDR3 here is CASLTTFRNSPLHF. The CDR3 region has the DNA TGTGCCAGCCTCACAACGTTTAGGAATTCACCCCTCCACTTT.